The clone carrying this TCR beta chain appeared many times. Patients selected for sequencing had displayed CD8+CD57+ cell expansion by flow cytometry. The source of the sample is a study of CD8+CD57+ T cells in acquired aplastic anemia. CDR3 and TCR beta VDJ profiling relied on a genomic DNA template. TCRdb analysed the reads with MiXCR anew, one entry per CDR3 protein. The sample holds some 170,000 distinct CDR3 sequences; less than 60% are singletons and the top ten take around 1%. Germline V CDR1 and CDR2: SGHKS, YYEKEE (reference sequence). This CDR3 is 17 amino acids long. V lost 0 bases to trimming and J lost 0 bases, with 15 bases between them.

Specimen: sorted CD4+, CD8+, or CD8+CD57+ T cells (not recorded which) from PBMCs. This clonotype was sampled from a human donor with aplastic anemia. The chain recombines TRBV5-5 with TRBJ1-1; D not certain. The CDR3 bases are TGTGCCAGCAGCTTGGTCCGCCTACCTGTCATGAACACTGAAGCTTTCTTT. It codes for CASSLVRLPVMNTEAFF.